This record covers a single T cell receptor beta chain. The antigen remains unidentified. These data are taken from a study of PD-1 blockade in mismatch repair-deficient tumors. Study-wide results and caveats: Tumor-resident clones, often absent from pretreatment blood, expanded after pembrolizumab and then contracted.

All patients were mismatch repair deficient, assessed by either PCR or immunohistochemistry. TCR sequencing covered a few patients who responded to pembrolizumab. Sequencing was performed with immunoSEQ multiplex PCR; in TCRdb, only in-frame clones are kept and a portion is missing. The sample lists about 16,000 clones; almost 85% were seen once. Per germline, CDR1 DFQATT and CDR2 SNEGSKA (reference sequence). The CDR3 extends over 11 amino acids. Trimming shortened V by 3 bases and J by 1 base, and 1 base separated the two germline ends. This sequence joins TRBV20-1 and TRBJ2-1; D gene unclear. This sequence originates from an adult with mismatch repair-deficient cancer. The specimen was PBMCs, collected before pembrolizumab treatment. DNA of the CDR3: TGCAGTGCTAGTTCCTACAATGAGCAGTTCTTC. It encodes CSASSYNEQFF.